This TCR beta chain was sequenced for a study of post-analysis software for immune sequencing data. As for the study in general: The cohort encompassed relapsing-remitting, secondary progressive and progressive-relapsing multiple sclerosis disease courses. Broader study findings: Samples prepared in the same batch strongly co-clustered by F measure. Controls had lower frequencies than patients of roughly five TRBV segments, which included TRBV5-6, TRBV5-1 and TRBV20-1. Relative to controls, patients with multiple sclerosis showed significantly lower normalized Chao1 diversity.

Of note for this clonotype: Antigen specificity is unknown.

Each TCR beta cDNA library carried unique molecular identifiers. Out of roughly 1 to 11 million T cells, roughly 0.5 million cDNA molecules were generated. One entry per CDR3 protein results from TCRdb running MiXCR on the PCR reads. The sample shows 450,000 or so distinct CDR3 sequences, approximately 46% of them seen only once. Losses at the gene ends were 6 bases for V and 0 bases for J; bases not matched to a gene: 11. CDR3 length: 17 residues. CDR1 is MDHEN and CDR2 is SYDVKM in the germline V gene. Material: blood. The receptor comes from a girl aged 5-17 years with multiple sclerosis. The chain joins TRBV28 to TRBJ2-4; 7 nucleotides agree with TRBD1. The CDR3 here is CASSTLGQSIAKNIQYF. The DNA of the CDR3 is TGTGCCAGCAGCACCTTGGGACAGTCTATAGCCAAAAACATTCAGTACTTC.